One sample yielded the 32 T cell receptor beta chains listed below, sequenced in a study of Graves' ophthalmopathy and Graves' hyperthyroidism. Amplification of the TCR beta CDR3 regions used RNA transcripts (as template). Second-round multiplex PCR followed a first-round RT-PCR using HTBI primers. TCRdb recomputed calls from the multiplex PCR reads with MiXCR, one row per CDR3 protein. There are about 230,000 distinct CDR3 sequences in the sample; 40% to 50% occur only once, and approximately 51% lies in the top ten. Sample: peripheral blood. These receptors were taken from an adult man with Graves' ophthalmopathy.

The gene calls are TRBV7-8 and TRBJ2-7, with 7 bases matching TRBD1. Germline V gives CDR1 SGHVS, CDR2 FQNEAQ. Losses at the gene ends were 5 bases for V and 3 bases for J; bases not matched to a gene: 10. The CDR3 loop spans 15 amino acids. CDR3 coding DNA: TGTGCCAGCAGCACGACTGGGGACAGTTACTACGAGCAGTACTTC. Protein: CASSTTGDSYYEQYF.

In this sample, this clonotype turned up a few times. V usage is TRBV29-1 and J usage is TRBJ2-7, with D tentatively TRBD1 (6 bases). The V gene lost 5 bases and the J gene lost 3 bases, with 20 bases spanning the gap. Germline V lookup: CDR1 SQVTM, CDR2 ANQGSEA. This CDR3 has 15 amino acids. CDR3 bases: TGCAGCGTTCGCGGTGTCCAGGGGCGCGACTACGAGCAGTACTTC. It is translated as CSVRGVQGRDYEQYF.

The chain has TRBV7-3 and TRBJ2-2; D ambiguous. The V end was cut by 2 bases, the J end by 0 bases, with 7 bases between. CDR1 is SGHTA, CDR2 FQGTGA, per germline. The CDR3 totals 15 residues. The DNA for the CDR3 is TGTGCCAGCAGCTTATATGGAACGAACACCGGGGAGCTGTTTTTT. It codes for CASSLYGTNTGELFF.

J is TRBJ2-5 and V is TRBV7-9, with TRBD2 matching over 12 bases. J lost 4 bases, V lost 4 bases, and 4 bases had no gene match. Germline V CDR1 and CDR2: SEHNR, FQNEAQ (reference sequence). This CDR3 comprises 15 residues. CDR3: CASSSPTSGRETQYF. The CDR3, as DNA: TGTGCCAGCAGCTCCCCGACTAGCGGGAGAGAGACCCAGTACTTC.

In DNA form, the CDR3 reads TGCAGCGTTGAGGACAGGGGCCTCCAAGTCTCTCAAGCTTTCTTT. Protein product: CSVEDRGLQVSQAFF. This chain links TRBV29-1 with TRBJ1-1, with 9 bases fitting TRBD1. Germline V lookup: CDR1 SQVTM, CDR2 ANQGSEA. The V gene end was trimmed by 3 bases and the J gene end by 9 bases; junction bases not matched to a gene: 14. The CDR3 has 15 residues. Using reference TRBV29-1 and TRBJ1-1 for the parts outside the CDR3, the full variable domain is SAVISQKPSRDICQRGTSLTIQCQVDSQVTMMFWYRQQPGQSLTLIATANQGSEATYESGFVIDKFPISRPNLTFSTLTVSNMSPEDSSIYLCSVEDRGLQVSQAFFGQGTRLTVV.

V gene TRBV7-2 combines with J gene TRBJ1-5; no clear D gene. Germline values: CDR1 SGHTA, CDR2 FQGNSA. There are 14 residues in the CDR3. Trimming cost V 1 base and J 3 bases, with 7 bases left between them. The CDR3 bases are TGTGCCAGCAGCTTAGAGGCATTCAATCAGCCCCAGCATTTT. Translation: CASSLEAFNQPQHF.

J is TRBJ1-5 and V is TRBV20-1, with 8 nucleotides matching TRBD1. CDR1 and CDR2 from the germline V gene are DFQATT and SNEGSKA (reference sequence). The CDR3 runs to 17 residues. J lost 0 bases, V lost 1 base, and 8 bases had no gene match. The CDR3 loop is CSARAIGQGGSNQPQHF. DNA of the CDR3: TGCAGTGCTAGAGCAATCGGACAGGGAGGTAGCAATCAGCCCCAGCATTTT.

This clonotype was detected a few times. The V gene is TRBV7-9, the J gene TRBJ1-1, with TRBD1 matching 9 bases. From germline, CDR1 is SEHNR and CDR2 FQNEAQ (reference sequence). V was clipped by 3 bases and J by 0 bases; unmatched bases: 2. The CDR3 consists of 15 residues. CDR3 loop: CASSLGQGLNTEAFF. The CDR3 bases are TGTGCCAGCAGCTTGGGACAGGGCTTGAACACTGAAGCTTTCTTT.

The CDR3 bases are TGCGCCAGCAGCTTGGGGGTGACCGGGGAGCTGTTTTTT. Its translation is CASSLGVTGELFF. This chain connects TRBV5-1 to TRBJ2-2; the D is unclear. Deletions cut 0 bases from V and 5 bases from J, with 5 bases between. The CDR3 length is 13 residues. CDR1 is SGHRS, CDR2 YFSETQ, per germline.

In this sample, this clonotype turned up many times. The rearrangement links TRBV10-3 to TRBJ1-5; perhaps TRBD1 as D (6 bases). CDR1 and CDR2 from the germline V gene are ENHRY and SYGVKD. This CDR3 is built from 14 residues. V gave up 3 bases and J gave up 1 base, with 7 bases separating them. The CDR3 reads CAISEQGSNQPQHF. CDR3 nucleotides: TGTGCCATCAGTGAACAGGGAAGCAATCAGCCCCAGCATTTT.

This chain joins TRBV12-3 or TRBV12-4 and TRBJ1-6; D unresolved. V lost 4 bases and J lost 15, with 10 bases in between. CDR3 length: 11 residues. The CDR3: CASSYGRNLHF. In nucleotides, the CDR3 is TGTGCCAGCAGTTATGGTAGGAACCTCCACTTT.

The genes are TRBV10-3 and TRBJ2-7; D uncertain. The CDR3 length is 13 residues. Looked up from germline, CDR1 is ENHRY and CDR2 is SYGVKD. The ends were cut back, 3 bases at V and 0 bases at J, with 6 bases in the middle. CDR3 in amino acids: CAISEALSYEQYF. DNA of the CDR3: TGTGCCATCAGTGAAGCGCTCTCCTACGAGCAGTACTTC.

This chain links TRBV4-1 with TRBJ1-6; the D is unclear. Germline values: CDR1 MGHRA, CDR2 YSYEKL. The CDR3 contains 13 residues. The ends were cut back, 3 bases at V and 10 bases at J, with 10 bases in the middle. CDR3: CASSQSVDSPLHF. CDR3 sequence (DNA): TGCGCCAGCAGCCAGTCAGTAGACTCACCCCTCCACTTT.

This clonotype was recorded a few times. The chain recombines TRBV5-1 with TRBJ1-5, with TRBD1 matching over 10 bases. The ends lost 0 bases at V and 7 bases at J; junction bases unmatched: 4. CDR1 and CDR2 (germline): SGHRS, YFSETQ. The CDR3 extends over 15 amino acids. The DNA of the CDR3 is TGCGCCAGCAGCTTGGAGGGACAGGGGTCCCAGCCCCAGCATTTT. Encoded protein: CASSLEGQGSQPQHF.

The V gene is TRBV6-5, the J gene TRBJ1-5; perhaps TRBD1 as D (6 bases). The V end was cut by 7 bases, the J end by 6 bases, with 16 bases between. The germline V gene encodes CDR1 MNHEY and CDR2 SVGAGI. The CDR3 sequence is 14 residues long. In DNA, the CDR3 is TGTGCCAGCACCCCCCCAGGGGCGGGTCAGCCCCAGCATTTT. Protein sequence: CASTPPGAGQPQHF.

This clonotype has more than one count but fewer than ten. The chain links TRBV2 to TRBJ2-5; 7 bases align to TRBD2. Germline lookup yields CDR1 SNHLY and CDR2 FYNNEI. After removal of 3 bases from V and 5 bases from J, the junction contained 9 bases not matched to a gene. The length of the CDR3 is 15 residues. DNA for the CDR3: TGTGCCAGCAGTGAGGCGGGGGAAGGTAGCGAGACCCAGTACTTC. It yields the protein CASSEAGEGSETQYF.

In nucleotides, the CDR3 is TGTGCCAGCAGTGAATGGTTACGGCCATCCTACGAGCAGTACTTC. Translating gives CASSEWLRPSYEQYF. The V gene is TRBV25-1, the J gene TRBJ2-7; no reliable D call. Germline lookup yields CDR1 MGHDK and CDR2 SYGVNS. The V end was cut by 1 base, the J end by 1 base, with 11 bases between. This CDR3 is built from 15 residues.

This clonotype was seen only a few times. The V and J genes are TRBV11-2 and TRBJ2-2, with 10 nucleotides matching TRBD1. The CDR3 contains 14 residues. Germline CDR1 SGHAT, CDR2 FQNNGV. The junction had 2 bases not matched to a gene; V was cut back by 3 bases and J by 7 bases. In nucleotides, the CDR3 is TGTGCCAGCAGCTTCGGGACAGGGGACGGGGAGCTGTTTTTT. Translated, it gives CASSFGTGDGELFF.

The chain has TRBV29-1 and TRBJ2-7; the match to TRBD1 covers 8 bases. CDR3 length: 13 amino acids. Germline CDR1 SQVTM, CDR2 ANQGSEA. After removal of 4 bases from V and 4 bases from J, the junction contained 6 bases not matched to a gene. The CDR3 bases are TGCAGCGTTGCCCCAGGGGGCGCGTACGAGCAGTACTTC. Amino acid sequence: CSVAPGGAYEQYF.

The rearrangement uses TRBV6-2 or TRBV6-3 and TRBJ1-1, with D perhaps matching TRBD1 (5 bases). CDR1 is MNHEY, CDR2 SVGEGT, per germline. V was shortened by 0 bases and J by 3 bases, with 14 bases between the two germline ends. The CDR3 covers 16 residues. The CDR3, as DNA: TGTGCCAGCAGTTACTCGAGTAACGGGGGGGACACTGAAGCTTTCTTT. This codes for CASSYSSNGGDTEAFF.

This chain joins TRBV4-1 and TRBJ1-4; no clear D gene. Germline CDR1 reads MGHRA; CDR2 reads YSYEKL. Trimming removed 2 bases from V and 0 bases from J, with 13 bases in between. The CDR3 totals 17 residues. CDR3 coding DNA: TGCGCCAGCAGCCAAAGGGAACAGACTGCAACTAATGAAAAACTGTTTTTT. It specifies CASSQREQTATNEKLFF.

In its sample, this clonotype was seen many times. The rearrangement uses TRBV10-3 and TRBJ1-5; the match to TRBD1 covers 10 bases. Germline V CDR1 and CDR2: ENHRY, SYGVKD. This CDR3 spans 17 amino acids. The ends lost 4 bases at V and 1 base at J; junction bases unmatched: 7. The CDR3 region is CAISAGQGGGSNQPQHF. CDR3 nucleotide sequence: TGTGCCATCAGTGCCGGACAGGGGGGTGGGAGCAATCAGCCCCAGCATTTT.

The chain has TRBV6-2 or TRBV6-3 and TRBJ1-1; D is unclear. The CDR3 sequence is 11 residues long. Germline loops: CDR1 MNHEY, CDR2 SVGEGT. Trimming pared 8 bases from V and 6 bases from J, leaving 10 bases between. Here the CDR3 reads CASAWAAEAFF. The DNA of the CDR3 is TGTGCCAGCGCTTGGGCGGCTGAAGCTTTCTTT.

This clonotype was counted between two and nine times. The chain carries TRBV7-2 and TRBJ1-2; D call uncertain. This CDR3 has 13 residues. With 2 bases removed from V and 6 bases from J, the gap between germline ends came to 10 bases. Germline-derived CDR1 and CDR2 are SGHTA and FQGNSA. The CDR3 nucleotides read TGTGCCAGCAGCTTACGACACCTTCATGGCTACACCTTC. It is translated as CASSLRHLHGYTF.

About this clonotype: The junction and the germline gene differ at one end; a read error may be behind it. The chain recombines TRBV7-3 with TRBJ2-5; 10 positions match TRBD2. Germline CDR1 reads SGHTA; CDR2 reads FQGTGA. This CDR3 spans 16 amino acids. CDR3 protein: CASSFFLAGVQGTQYF. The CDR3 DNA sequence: TGTGCCAGCAGCTTCTTCCTAGCGGGAGTGCAAGGGACCCAGTACTTC.

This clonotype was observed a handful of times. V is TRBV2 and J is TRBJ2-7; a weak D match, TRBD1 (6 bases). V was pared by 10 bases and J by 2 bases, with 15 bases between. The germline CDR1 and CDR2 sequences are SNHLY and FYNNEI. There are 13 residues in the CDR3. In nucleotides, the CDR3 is TGTGCCACCACCGGACAGCCGCCCTACGAGCAGTACTTC. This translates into CATTGQPPYEQYF. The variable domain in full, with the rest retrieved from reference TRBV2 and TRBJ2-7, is EPEVTQTPSHQVTQMGQEVILRCVPISNHLYFYWYRQILGQKVEFLVSFYNNEISEKSEIFDDQFSVERPDGSNFTLKIRSTKLEDSAMYFCATTGQPPYEQYFGPGTRLTVT.

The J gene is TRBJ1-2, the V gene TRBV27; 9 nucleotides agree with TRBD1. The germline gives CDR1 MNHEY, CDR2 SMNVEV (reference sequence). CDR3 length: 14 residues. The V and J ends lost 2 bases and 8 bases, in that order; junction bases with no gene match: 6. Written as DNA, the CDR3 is TGTGCCAGCAGTTTACGGGGACAGGGAAGGGGCTACACCTTC. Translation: CASSLRGQGRGYTF.

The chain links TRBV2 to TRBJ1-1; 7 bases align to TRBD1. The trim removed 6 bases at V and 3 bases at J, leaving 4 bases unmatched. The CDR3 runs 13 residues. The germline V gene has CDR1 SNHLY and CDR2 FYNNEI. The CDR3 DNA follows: TGTGCCAGCAGAGACGACAGGGACACTGAAGCTTTCTTT. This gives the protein CASRDDRDTEAFF. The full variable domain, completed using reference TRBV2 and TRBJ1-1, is EPEVTQTPSHQVTQMGQEVILRCVPISNHLYFYWYRQILGQKVEFLVSFYNNEISEKSEIFDDQFSVERPDGSNFTLKIRSTKLEDSAMYFCASRDDRDTEAFFGQGTRLTVV.

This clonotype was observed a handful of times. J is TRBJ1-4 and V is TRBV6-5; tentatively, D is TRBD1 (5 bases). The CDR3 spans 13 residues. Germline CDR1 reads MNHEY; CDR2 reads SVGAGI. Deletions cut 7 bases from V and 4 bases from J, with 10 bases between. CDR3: CASTPGLNEKLFF. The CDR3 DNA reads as TGTGCCAGCACCCCGGGACTTAATGAAAAACTGTTTTTT.

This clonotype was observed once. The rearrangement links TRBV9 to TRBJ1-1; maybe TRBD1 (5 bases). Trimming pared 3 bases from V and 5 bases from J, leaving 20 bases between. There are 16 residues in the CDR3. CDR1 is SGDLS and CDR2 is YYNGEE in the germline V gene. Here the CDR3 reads CASSANPAGVNTEAFF. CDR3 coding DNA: TGTGCCAGCAGCGCCAATCCGGCGGGGGTTAATACTGAAGCTTTCTTT.

The CDR3 protein is CASSFGVGGEQYF. In DNA form, the CDR3 reads TGTGCCAGCAGCTTCGGGGTGGGAGGCGAGCAGTACTTC. V and J are TRBV7-9 and TRBJ2-7; D is perhaps TRBD2 (6 bases). V was clipped by 3 bases and J by 6 bases, with 12 bases between them. Germline V gives CDR1 SEHNR, CDR2 FQNEAQ (reference sequence). This CDR3 region has 13 residues.

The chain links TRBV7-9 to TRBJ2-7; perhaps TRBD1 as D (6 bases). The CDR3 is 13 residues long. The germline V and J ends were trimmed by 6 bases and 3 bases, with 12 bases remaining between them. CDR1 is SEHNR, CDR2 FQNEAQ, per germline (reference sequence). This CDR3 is CASSYRVDYEQYF. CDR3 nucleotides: TGTGCCAGCAGTTACAGGGTCGACTACGAGCAGTACTTC.